The next 12 T cell receptor beta chains were all read from a single sample in a study of T cell responses to AZD1222 COVID-19 vaccine. The table came from immunoSEQ multiplex PCR; TCRdb's copy has only in-frame clones and leaves some out. Counted here are under 150,000 clones, 88% occurring once; the ten biggest clones make up 6.5%. The sequences come from peripheral blood, collected 28 days after the second AZD1222 dose. The receptors were gathered from an adult who received the AZD1222 COVID-19 vaccine.

This clone was picked up one time. J is TRBJ1-6 and V is TRBV3-1 (or the pseudogene TRBV3-2); no firm D call. CDR1 LGHDT and CDR2 YNNKEL come from the germline V gene (reference sequence). Deletions cut 0 bases from V and 3 bases from J, with 6 bases between. The length of the CDR3 is 15 residues. The CDR3 nucleotides are TGTGCCAGCAGCCAAGAGTTGAACTATAATTCACCCCTCCACTTT. This translates into CASSQELNYNSPLHF.

The chain recombines TRBV28 with TRBJ1-1, with 10 bases matching TRBD1. CDR3 length: 14 amino acids. J gave up 5 bases and V 6 bases, and 6 bases lay outside the gene matches. Germline-derived CDR1 and CDR2 are MDHEN and SYDVKM. The CDR3 reads CASRPGTGATEAFF. The CDR3 DNA reads as TGTGCCAGCAGACCCGGGACAGGGGCGACTGAAGCTTTCTTT.

This clone appeared once. V usage is TRBV7-2 and J usage is TRBJ1-1; D not certain. CDR1 is SGHTA, CDR2 FQGNSA, per germline. V was pared by 4 bases and J by 1 base, with 7 bases between. The CDR3 sequence is 13 residues long. This chain's CDR3 is CASSSNRNTEAFF. In nucleotides, the CDR3 is TGTGCCAGCAGCTCCAACAGGAACACTGAAGCTTTCTTT.

This clone has only one observation. The rearrangement links TRBV10-3 to TRBJ1-4; 8 nucleotides match TRBD1. The CDR3 totals 14 residues. CDR1 and CDR2 (germline): ENHRY, SYGVKD. V lost 10 bases and J lost 5; bases outside the gene matches: 9. Written as DNA, the CDR3 is TGTGCCACTAACAGGGGGACGAGGAATGAAAAACTGTTTTTT. It is translated as CATNRGTRNEKLFF.

CDR3 in DNA: TGTGCCAGCAGCTTACGTACAGGGGTGCAGCCCCAGCATTTT. Translation gives CASSLRTGVQPQHF. The rearrangement uses TRBV7-8 and TRBJ1-5; TRBD1 matches 7 bases. Germline values: CDR1 SGHVS, CDR2 FQNEAQ. The trim removed 2 bases at V and 7 bases at J, leaving 5 bases unmatched. This CDR3 comprises 14 residues.

This clone showed up just once. The chain recombines TRBV3-1 (or the pseudogene TRBV3-2) with TRBJ2-5; 8 nucleotides match TRBD1. The V segment lost 4 bases and the J segment 1 base; nucleotides outside the gene matches: 5. The germline V gene has CDR1 LGHDT and CDR2 YNNKEL (reference sequence). The CDR3 is 15 residues long. CDR3 amino acids: CASSPQGASQETQYF. The CDR3 DNA reads as TGTGCCAGCAGCCCTCAGGGGGCGTCCCAAGAGACCCAGTACTTC.

V usage is TRBV5-1 and J usage is TRBJ2-4; 14 bases align to TRBD2. The CDR3 totals 19 residues. The junction had 5 bases not matched to a gene; V was cut back by 0 bases and J by 0 bases. Germline V gives CDR1 SGHRS, CDR2 YFSETQ. For the CDR3, the DNA is TGCGCCAGCAGCTTGGGGACTAGCGGGGGGACGCAAGCCAAAAACATTCAGTACTTC. Its protein product is CASSLGTSGGTQAKNIQYF.

Regarding this clone: Lacking the conserved final phenylalanine or tryptophan, this CDR3 likely reflects a read error. The genes are TRBV27 and TRBJ1-2; 10 bases line up with TRBD1. The CDR3 has 15 residues. After removal of 5 bases from V and 6 bases from J, the junction contained 9 bases not matched to a gene. Germline loops: CDR1 MNHEY, CDR2 SMNVEV (reference sequence). The CDR3 DNA reads TGTGCCAGCAGTCCCCTCCTGGGGACAGGGGATGGCTACACCCTC. Translated, it gives CASSPLLGTGDGYTL.

This clone was recorded only once. The chain employs TRBV19 and TRBJ2-1; possibly TRBD1 for D (6 bases). V lost 7 bases and J lost 1, with 11 bases in between. Germline V gene data show CDR1 as LNHDA and CDR2 as SQIVND (reference sequence). CDR3 length: 14 residues. CDR3 protein: CASTTGLSYNEQFF. In DNA, the CDR3 is TGTGCCAGTACCACAGGGTTGTCCTACAATGAGCAGTTCTTC.

This chain links TRBV29-1 with TRBJ1-1, with unresolved D. CDR3 length: 15 amino acids. Germline lookup yields CDR1 SQVTM and CDR2 ANQGSEA. Trimming removed 2 bases at V and 2 bases at J, with 15 bases between. The CDR3 loop reads CSVELLVTQNTEAFF. DNA of the CDR3: TGCAGCGTTGAACTCCTTGTCACCCAAAACACTGAAGCTTTCTTT.

The chain links TRBV7-3 to TRBJ1-3; the match to TRBD1 covers 7 bases. Unmatched junction bases numbered 4, after V lost 0 bases and J lost 2 bases. The CDR3 sequence is 16 residues long. The germline V gene encodes CDR1 SGHTA and CDR2 FQGTGA. Here the CDR3 DNA reads TGTGCCAGCAGCTTAACCCCAGGGACAGCTGGAAACACCATATATTTT. This gives the protein CASSLTPGTAGNTIYF.

The CDR3 region has the DNA TGTGCCAGCAGGGCTATCGGTGGGGAGGATGAAAAACTGTTTTTT. This gives the protein CASRAIGGEDEKLFF. The chain uses TRBV2 and TRBJ1-4; D is ambiguous. This CDR3 is 15 amino acids long. Germline loops: CDR1 SNHLY, CDR2 FYNNEI. Trimming stripped 6 bases from V and 6 bases from J, with 17 bases between.